A selection of T cell receptor beta chains follows, all from one sample in a study of beta chain features in type 1 diabetes. Assay used: immunoSEQ multiplex PCR; TCRdb lists only in-frame clones, some missing. The sample has 640,000 or so clones, over 13% seen once. Sequenced: naive CD4+ T cells from blood. All receptors derive from a man aged 18 to 30 with type 1 diabetes. Both conserved end residues are part of each CDR3. The order of the fields is D gene, V gene, clone size, J gene, CDR3 DNA, CDR3 protein. The D gene is left open where the match is weak. Only part of the rows carry a size: once, few, many, or a class if the clone is expanded.

TRBD1	TRBV4-1	NA	TRBJ2-7	TGCGCCAGCAGCCACTCGGGACAGGCGTCCGGCTACGAGCAGTACTTC	CASSHSGQASGYEQYF
TRBD2	TRBV18	few	TRBJ2-2	TGTGCCAGCTCACCAGGACTAGCGGTCACCGGGGAGCTGTTTTTT	CASSPGLAVTGELFF
TRBD1	TRBV7-9	NA	TRBJ2-7	TGTGCCAGCAGTCCGACAGGGTACTACGAGCAGTACTTC	CASSPTGYYEQYF
TRBD2	TRBV9	few	TRBJ2-3	TGTGCCAGCAGCGCGGGACTAGCGGGGGGAAAGTTTGGGGATACGCAGTATTTT	CASSAGLAGGKFGDTQYF
NA	TRBV19	few	TRBJ2-1	TGTGCCAGTAGTGCCCCCCCGGGATTCTCCTACAATGAGCAGTTCTTC	CASSAPPGFSYNEQFF
TRBD2	TRBV30	NA	TRBJ2-7	TGTGCCTGCTTAGGGACTAGCGGGAGCTCCTACGAGCAGTACTTC	CACLGTSGSSYEQYF
NA	TRBV30	few	TRBJ2-5	TGTGCCTGGAGTCAGGGGCCAGAGACCCAGTACTTC	CAWSQGPETQYF
NA	TRBV14	once	TRBJ2-5	TGTGCCAGCAGCCAAGACACCCCACAGACCCAGTACTTC	CASSQDTPQTQYF
TRBD1	TRBV7-2	NA	TRBJ2-7	TGTGCCAGCAGCATCGGGACAGACTACGAGCAGTACTTC	CASSIGTDYEQYF
NA	TRBV14	NA	TRBJ2-1	TGTGCCAGCAGCCTCGACCCGATTGTTTCCTACAATGAGCAGTTCTTC	CASSLDPIVSYNEQFF
NA	TRBV14	few	TRBJ1-2	TGTGCCAGCAGCCAAGTTCGTCAGAGTGGCTACACCTTC	CASSQVRQSGYTF
TRBD2	TRBV9	few	TRBJ2-7	TGTGCCAGCAGCGCTAGACTAGCGGGGGGCTCCTACGAGCAGTACTTC	CASSARLAGGSYEQYF
NA	TRBV7-2	few	TRBJ1-5	TGTGCCAGCAGCTTAGGAGTGGGTAATATTCAGCCCCAGCATTTT	CASSLGVGNIQPQHF
TRBD2	TRBV4-1	NA	TRBJ2-7	TGCGCCAGCAGCCAACGACTAGCGGGAAGGGGCTCCTACGAGCAGTACTTC	CASSQRLAGRGSYEQYF
NA	TRBV7-2	few	TRBJ2-5	TGTGCCAGCAGCTTTAGGGCAGCCCAAGAGACCCAGTACTTC	CASSFRAAQETQYF
NA	TRBV5-1	once	TRBJ1-1	TGCGCCAGCAGCTTGGATGGGGGACTGAACACTGAAGCTTTCTTT	CASSLDGGLNTEAFF
TRBD1	TRBV14	NA	TRBJ2-4	TGTGCCAGCAGCCAGGACAGGGGGCGTATTCAGTACTTC	CASSQDRGRIQYF
NA	TRBV15	NA	TRBJ1-4	TGTGCCACCAGCAGAGACCCCCCACAGGTCAGCGAAAAACTGTTTTTT	CATSRDPPQVSEKLFF
NA	TRBV6-5	NA	TRBJ2-7	TGTGCCAGCAGTTACTCGAGGGGCCCCGAGCAGTACTTC	CASSYSRGPEQYF
TRBD2	TRBV7-9	few	TRBJ2-1	TGTGCCAGCAGCCCCCGACTAGCGGGGGGAGACAATGAGCAGTTCTTC	CASSPRLAGGDNEQFF
TRBD1	TRBV4-2	NA	TRBJ2-5	TGTGCCAGCAGCCAAGATCGCAGGGGGCCCCTGGAGACCCAGTACTTC	CASSQDRRGPLETQYF
TRBD1	TRBV4-2	NA	TRBJ1-2	TGTGCCAGCAGCCGGACAGGAACTAACTATGGCTACACCTTC	CASSRTGTNYGYTF
TRBD2	TRBV30	NA	TRBJ2-5	TGTGCCTGGAGGCCGTCCCGGACTAGCGGGAGGGTAGGAGAGACCCAGTACTTC	CAWRPSRTSGRVGETQYF
NA	TRBV30	NA	TRBJ1-5	TGTGCCTGGAGTAGGGGGGAGGATCAGCCCCAGCATTTT	CAWSRGEDQPQHF
TRBD2	TRBV7-9	NA	TRBJ2-1	TGTGCCAGCAGCAAGGGACTAGCCTACAATGAGCAGTTCTTC	CASSKGLAYNEQFF
NA	TRBV29-1	few	TRBJ2-3	TGCAGCGCGCAGCCGGGGGCCGCCCACACAGATACGCAGTATTTT	CSAQPGAAHTDTQYF
NA	TRBV4-2	NA	TRBJ1-4	TGTGCCAGCAGCCGCGCGGGGGAAAAACTGTTTTTT	CASSRAGEKLFF